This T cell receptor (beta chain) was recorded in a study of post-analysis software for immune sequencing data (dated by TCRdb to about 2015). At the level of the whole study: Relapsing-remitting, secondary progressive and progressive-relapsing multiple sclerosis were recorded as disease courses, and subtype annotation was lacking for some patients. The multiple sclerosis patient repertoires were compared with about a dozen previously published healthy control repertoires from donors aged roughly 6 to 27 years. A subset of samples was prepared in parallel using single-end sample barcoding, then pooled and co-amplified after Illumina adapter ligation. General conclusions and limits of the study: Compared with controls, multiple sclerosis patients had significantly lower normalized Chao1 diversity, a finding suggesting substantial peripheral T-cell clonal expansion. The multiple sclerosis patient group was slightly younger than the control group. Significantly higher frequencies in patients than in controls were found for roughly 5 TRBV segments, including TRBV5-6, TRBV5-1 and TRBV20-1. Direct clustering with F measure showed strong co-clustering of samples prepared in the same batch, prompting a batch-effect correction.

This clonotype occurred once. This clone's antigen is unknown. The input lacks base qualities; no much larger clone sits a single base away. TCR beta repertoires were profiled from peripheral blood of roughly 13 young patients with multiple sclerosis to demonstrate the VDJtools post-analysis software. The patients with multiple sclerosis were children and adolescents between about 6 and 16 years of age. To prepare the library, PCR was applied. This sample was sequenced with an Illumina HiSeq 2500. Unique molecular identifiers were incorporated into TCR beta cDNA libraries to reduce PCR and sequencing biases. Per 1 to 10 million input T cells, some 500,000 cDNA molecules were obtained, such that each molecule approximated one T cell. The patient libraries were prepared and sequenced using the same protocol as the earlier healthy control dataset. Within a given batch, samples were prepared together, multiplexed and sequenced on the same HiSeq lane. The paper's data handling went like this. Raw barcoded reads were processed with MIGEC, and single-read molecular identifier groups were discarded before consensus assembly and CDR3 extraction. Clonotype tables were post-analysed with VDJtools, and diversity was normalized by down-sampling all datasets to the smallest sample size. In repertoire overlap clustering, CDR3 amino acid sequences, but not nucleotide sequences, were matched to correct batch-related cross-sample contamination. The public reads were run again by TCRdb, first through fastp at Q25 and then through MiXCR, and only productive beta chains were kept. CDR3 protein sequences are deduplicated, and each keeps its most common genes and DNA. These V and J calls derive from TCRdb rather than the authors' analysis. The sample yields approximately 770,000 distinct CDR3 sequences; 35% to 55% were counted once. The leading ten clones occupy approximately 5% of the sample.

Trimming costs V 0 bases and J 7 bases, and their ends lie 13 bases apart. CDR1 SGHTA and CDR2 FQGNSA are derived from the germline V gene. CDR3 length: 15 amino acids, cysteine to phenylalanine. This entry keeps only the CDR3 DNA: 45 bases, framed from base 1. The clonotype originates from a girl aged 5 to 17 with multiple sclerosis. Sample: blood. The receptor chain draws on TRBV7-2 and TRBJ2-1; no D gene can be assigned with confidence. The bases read TGTGCCAGCAGCTTAGCTTCGACGCAGCTTAATGAGCAGTTCTTC. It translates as CASSLASTQLNEQFF.